The text below deals with one T cell receptor (beta chain). Its target is not known. The data originate from a study of cytomegalovirus exposure and HLA in healthy donors. Study results and caveats: TCR sequences were mostly rare, though some public TCRs occurred in many donors.

The CDR3 is 12 residues long. V lost 10 bases, J lost 7 bases, and 9 bases stayed unmatched. TCRdb's table, derived via immunoSEQ multiplex PCR, lists solely in-frame clones and lacks some. This table has fewer than 200,000 clones, under 95% appearing once. V gene TRBV6-7 combines with J gene TRBJ2-7; 8 bases agree with TRBD2. TRBV6-7 is placed among ORFs of uncertain function. The receptor was derived from a woman aged 18-29 years in good health and CMV-seropositive. The sequencing input was PBMCs. In DNA, the CDR3 is TGTGCCAAAACTTCCTCGGGGGGGGAGCAGTACTTC. As protein: CAKTSSGGEQYF.